What follows describes a single TCR beta chain. Its antigen is unidentified. Target depth was 1 in 200,000 to 1 in 1 million T cells, about 10x per clonotype. Libraries were prepared by immunoSEQ multiplex PCR; TCRdb keeps only in-frame clonotypes and omits some of them. The sample includes around 91,000 clones, roughly 84% seen only once; the top ten take 5.4%. The data originate from a study of cytotoxic CD8 clonotypes in ibrutinib-treated CLL. Study observations and caveats: The study found baseline clonality above age-matched healthy donors, tracking circulating CD8+ T-cell counts.

The CDR3 totals 16 residues. The germline V gene encodes CDR1 MNHEY and CDR2 SVGAGI. Trimming took off 0 bases at V and 4 bases at J, with 16 bases between the two ends. The receptor was derived from a human donor with chronic lymphocytic leukemia. This sample comprised PBMCs, obtained before ibrutinib treatment. The chain has TRBV6-5 and TRBJ2-7, with a weak D call TRBD2 (6 bases). The CDR3, as DNA: TGTGCCAGCAGTTACTCGTTTTTCCGGGACTCGTACGAGCAGTACTTC. Translated: CASSYSFFRDSYEQYF.